Listed below are T cell receptor beta chains from one sample, sequenced in a study of chemoradiotherapy in HPV16-positive cancers. TCRdb keeps only in-frame clones here, not all; method: immunoSEQ multiplex PCR. Here the sample spans 30,000 or so clones, approximately 90% being singletons. Specimen: blood, collected from a patient who underwent chemoradiotherapy. The receptors originated from a human donor with HPV-associated anogenital cancer. Both conserved end residues are part of each CDR3. The D gene is left open where the match is weak. The size of a clone is reported for some rows only, either as once, few or many, or as a class for expanded clones.

clone_size | j_call | v_call | d_call | cdr3_nt | cdr3_aa
. | TRBJ1-2 | TRBV27 | TRBD1 | TGTGCCAGCAGGGACGGGACAGGGGAGGGCTACACCTTC | CASRDGTGEGYTF
. | TRBJ1-1 | TRBV5-4 | . | TGTGCCAGCAGCTTGGCGGCAGGGAAGGGGGACACTGAAGCTTTCTTT | CASSLAAGKGDTEAFF
. | TRBJ2-1 | TRBV27 | TRBD2 | TGTGCCAGCAGTTCAGGACTAGCGGGAGGTCTCGACAATGAGCAGTTCTTC | CASSSGLAGGLDNEQFF
. | TRBJ2-5 | TRBV5-4 | . | TGTGCCAGCAGCGCTTTGTTAGAGACCCAGTACTTC | CASSALLETQYF
. | TRBJ2-7 | TRBV5-1 | . | TGCGCCAGCAGCCAACCCCCAGCTGCCATATACGAGCAGTACTTC | CASSQPPAAIYEQYF
. | TRBJ2-1 | TRBV18 | . | TGTGCCAGCTCACCTCAGGGTACTGAGCAGTTCTTC | CASSPQGTEQFF
few | TRBJ2-5 | TRBV7-8 | TRBD2 | TGTGCCAGCAGCGCCCGGACTAGCGGGAGGGAGTACCAAGAGACCCAGTACTTC | CASSARTSGREYQETQYF
. | TRBJ1-1 | TRBV19 | . | TGTGCCAGTAGTATAGGCGCCAGGGGGAACACTGAAGCTTTCTTT | CASSIGARGNTEAFF
. | TRBJ2-7 | TRBV2 | . | TGTGCCAGCAGTCGCAGACACCAGCAGATTCCCTACGAGCAGTACTTC | CASSRRHQQIPYEQYF
. | TRBJ1-1 | TRBV13 | TRBD1 | TGTGCCAGCAGCGCGACAGGGTTGGGGACTGAAGCTTTCTTT | CASSATGLGTEAFF
. | TRBJ1-3 | TRBV19 | TRBD1 | TGTGCCAGTAACGACAGGGCGCGGACTGGAAACACCATATATTTT | CASNDRARTGNTIYF
. | TRBJ1-5 | TRBV7-9 | . | TGTGCCAGCAGCCCCGGGGGATACAATCAGCCCCAGCATTTT | CASSPGGYNQPQHF
. | TRBJ2-7 | TRBV6-6 | . | TGTGCCAGCAGTTACTCCTCTCCGGGACAAGCCTACGAGCAGTACTTC | CASSYSSPGQAYEQYF
. | TRBJ2-3 | TRBV9 | TRBD1 | TGTGCCAGCAGCGCGGGACAGAACACAGATACGCAGTATTTT | CASSAGQNTDTQYF
. | TRBJ2-1 | TRBV4-3 | . | TGCGCCAGCAGCCTATCTCACCGGGACTACAATGAGCAGTTCTTC | CASSLSHRDYNEQFF
. | TRBJ1-2 | TRBV15 | . | TGTGCCACCAGCAGAGAGGGGGGAGCCTTTGGCTACACCTTC | CATSREGGAFGYTF
. | TRBJ2-5 | TRBV19 | TRBD2 | TGTGCCAGTAGTACTAGCGGGGTAGGGGAGACCCAGTACTTC | CASSTSGVGETQYF
once | TRBJ2-1 | TRBV6-5 | . | TGTGCCAGCAGACCGTCAGGGAGAAATGAGCAGTTCTTC | CASRPSGRNEQFF
. | TRBJ2-7 | TRBV11-3 | TRBD2 | TGTGCCAGCAGCTCCCGGGGGGGCGAGCAGTACTTC | CASSSRGGEQYF
. | TRBJ2-2 | TRBV11-3 | TRBD1 | TGTGCCAGCAGCTTCTATGGGACAGGGGGTCCCGGGGAGCTGTTTTTT | CASSFYGTGGPGELFF
. | TRBJ2-3 | TRBV7-2 | . | TGTGCCAGCAGCTTAGCTAGGGATACGCAGTATTTT | CASSLARDTQYF
. | TRBJ2-2 | TRBV7-9 | . | TGTGCCAGCAGCTTAGAACAGTCGACCCCGGAGCTGTTTTTT | CASSLEQSTPELFF
. | TRBJ1-3 | TRBV5-1 | . | TGCGCCAGCAGAGGAACCCGAGGGGGAAACACCATATATTTT | CASRGTRGGNTIYF
. | TRBJ1-1 | TRBV2 | TRBD1 | TGTGCCAGCAGTTTGAACAGGGGCGCAAACACTGAAGCTTTCTTT | CASSLNRGANTEAFF
. | TRBJ2-3 | TRBV4-2 | . | TGTGCCAGCAGCCAAGAACCCGCCACTAGAGGCACAGATACGCAGTATTTT | CASSQEPATRGTDTQYF
. | TRBJ1-1 | TRBV30 | TRBD1 | TGTGCCTGGGGACAGGGGGCTGTGAACACTGAAGCTTTCTTT | CAWGQGAVNTEAFF
few | TRBJ1-2 | TRBV27 | . | TGTGCCAGCAGTTTAAGCCCGATCCTATATGGCTACACCTTC | CASSLSPILYGYTF
few | TRBJ1-2 | TRBV27 | . | TGTGCCAGCAGTTTTCAGGGGATGGATGGCTACACCTTC | CASSFQGMDGYTF
. | TRBJ1-1 | TRBV7-6 | . | TGTGCCAGCAGCCCCTCCGGGACGGTGAACACTGAAGCTTTCTTT | CASSPSGTVNTEAFF
few | TRBJ1-5 | TRBV4-3 | . | TGCGCCAGCAGCCAAGAAGCGATACAGGGTGCGGTCAATCAGCCCCAGCATTTT | CASSQEAIQGAVNQPQHF
. | TRBJ1-1 | TRBV5-1 | TRBD1 | TGCGCCAGCAGCCCTGGGACAGGAGCCAACACTGAAGCTTTCTTT | CASSPGTGANTEAFF
. | TRBJ2-7 | TRBV10-1 | . | TGCGCCAGCAGTGACGACTATGCTGAGCAGTACTTC | CASSDDYAEQYF
once | TRBJ2-5 | TRBV2 | . | TGTGCCAGCAGTGGCGACAGACCCCAAGAGACCCAGTACTTC | CASSGDRPQETQYF
once | TRBJ2-5 | TRBV19 | . | TGTGCCAGTAGTATAAAGGGGGGAGAGACCCAGTACTTC | CASSIKGGETQYF
. | TRBJ2-7 | TRBV6-5 | . | TGTGCCAGCAGTTACCCTTGGGGCTACGAGCAGTACTTC | CASSYPWGYEQYF
. | TRBJ2-1 | TRBV2 | TRBD2 | TGTGCCAGCAGTGCATTGGTGACTAGCGGGGGCGATGAGCAGTTCTTC | CASSALVTSGGDEQFF
. | TRBJ2-1 | TRBV6-4 | TRBD2 | TGTGCCAGCAGTCAGGGACTAGCGGGAAGAGATGAGCAGTTCTTC | CASSQGLAGRDEQFF
. | TRBJ1-6 | TRBV27 | TRBD1 | TGTGCCAGCAGCGCCGGGACAGGGGGCAGTTCACCCCTCCACTTT | CASSAGTGGSSPLHF
. | TRBJ1-2 | TRBV11-2 | . | TGTGCCAGCAGTTCAGGGATCTATGGCTACACCTTC | CASSSGIYGYTF
once | TRBJ1-1 | TRBV5-4 | . | TGTGCCAGCAGCCCCGGACAGAACACTGAAGCTTTCTTT | CASSPGQNTEAFF
. | TRBJ1-2 | TRBV9 | . | TGTGCCAGCAGCCCCCGGGACGGCACCTATGGCTACACCTTC | CASSPRDGTYGYTF
. | TRBJ2-1 | TRBV11-2 | . | TGTGCCAGCAGCTTCCAGGACACCGGCGGTGGTGAGCAGTTCTTC | CASSFQDTGGGEQFF
. | TRBJ1-2 | TRBV15 | TRBD1 | TGTGCCACCAGCAGAGCTGGACAGGGAGGCTATGGCTACACCTTC | CATSRAGQGGYGYTF
. | TRBJ2-7 | TRBV7-6 | . | TGTGCCAGCAGCTTCCCAGGGAGTGGGGAGCAGTACTTC | CASSFPGSGEQYF
. | TRBJ2-7 | TRBV6-5 | TRBD2 | TGTGCCAGCAGACGGACTAGCGGGACCTCCTACGAGCAGTACTTC | CASRRTSGTSYEQYF
few | TRBJ2-3 | TRBV7-9 | . | TGTGCCAGCAGCTTTTACGGTACGGATACGCAGTATTTT | CASSFYGTDTQYF
. | TRBJ1-6 | TRBV5-1 | . | TGCGCCAGCAGCTTGACCTTCTCAGGGGATAGCTCCCATAATTCACCCCTCCACTTT | CASSLTFSGDSSHNSPLHF
. | TRBJ1-3 | TRBV5-1 | . | TGCGCCAGCAGCTCGTCCGGGGCTTCTGGAAACACCATATATTTT | CASSSSGASGNTIYF
few | TRBJ2-5 | TRBV6-1 | . | TGTGCCAGCAGTGGGTGGACTCGGCAAGAGACCCAGTACTTC | CASSGWTRQETQYF
once | TRBJ2-7 | TRBV7-2 | . | TGTGCCAGCAGCTTATTACGAAGCTCCTACGAGCAGTACTTC | CASSLLRSSYEQYF
. | TRBJ2-5 | TRBV5-6 | . | TGTGCCAGCAGCCGGGAAATGTGGGCCCAGTACTTC | CASSREMWAQYF
. | TRBJ2-3 | TRBV6-5 | . | TGTGCCAGCAGTTACCGGGACTCAAGCTACACAGATACGCAGTATTTT | CASSYRDSSYTDTQYF
. | TRBJ2-7 | TRBV5-1 | . | TGCGCCAGCAGCTTCGATCTGAAACCCTACGAGCAGTACTTC | CASSFDLKPYEQYF